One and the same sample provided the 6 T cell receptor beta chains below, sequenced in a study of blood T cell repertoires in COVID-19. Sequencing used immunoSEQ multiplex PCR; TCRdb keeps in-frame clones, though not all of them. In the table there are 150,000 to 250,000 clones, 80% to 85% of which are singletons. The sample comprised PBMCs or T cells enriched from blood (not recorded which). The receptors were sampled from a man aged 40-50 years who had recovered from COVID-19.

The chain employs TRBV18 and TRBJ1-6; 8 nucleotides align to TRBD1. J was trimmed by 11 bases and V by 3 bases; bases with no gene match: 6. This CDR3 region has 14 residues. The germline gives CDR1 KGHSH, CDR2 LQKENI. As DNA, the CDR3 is TGTGCCAGCTCACCTGGGACAGGTGGAGCACCCCTCCACTTT. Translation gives CASSPGTGGAPLHF.

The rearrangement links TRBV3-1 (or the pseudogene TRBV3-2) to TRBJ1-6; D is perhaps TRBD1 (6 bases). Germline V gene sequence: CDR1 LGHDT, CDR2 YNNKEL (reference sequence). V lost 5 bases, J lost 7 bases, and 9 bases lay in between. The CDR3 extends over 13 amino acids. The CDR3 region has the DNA TGTGCCAGCAGCACCACAGGGAATTCACCCCTCCACTTT. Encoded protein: CASSTTGNSPLHF.

CDR3 bases: TGTGCCAGCAGTCCCGACAGGGGGTATAGCTATGGCTACACCTTC. This sequence encodes CASSPDRGYSYGYTF. The chain couples TRBV6-4 to TRBJ1-2; 9 bases align to TRBD1. The CDR3 consists of 15 residues. With 5 bases clipped from V and 4 bases from J, the junction kept 8 bases outside the gene matches. Germline V gene sequence: CDR1 MRHNA, CDR2 SNTAGT.

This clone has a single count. CDR3 loop: CASSQDLVESEKLFF. DNA for the CDR3: TGTGCCAGCAGCCAAGATCTGGTAGAGAGTGAAAAACTGTTTTTT. The chain couples TRBV3-1 (or the pseudogene TRBV3-2) to TRBJ1-4; D unresolved. CDR1 LGHDT and CDR2 YNNKEL come from the germline V gene (reference sequence). This CDR3 is built from 15 residues. V lost 0 bases and J 7 bases, leaving 12 bases between the germline ends.

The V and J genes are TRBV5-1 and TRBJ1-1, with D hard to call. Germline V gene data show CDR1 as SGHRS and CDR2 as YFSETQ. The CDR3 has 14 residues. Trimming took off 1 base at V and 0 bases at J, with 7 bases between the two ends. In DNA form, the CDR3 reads TGCGCCAGCAGCTTGTTGCCGGTGAACACTGAAGCTTTCTTT. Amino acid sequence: CASSLLPVNTEAFF.

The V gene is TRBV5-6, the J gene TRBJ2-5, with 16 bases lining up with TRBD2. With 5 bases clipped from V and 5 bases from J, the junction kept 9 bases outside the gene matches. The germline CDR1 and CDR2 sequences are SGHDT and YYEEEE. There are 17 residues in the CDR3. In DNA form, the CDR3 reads TGTGCCAGCAGTCCTGGGACTAGCGGGGGGGCTCGGGAGACCCAGTACTTC. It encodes CASSPGTSGGARETQYF.